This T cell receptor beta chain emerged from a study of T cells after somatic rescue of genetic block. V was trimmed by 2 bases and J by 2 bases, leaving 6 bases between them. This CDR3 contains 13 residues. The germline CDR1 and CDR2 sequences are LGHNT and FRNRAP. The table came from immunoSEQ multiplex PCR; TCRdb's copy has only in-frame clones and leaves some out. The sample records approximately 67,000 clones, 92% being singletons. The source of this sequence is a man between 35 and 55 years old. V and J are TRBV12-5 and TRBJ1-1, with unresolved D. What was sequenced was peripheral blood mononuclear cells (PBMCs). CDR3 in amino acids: CASGLLANTEAFF. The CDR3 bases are TGTGCTAGTGGTTTGCTGGCAAACACTGAAGCTTTCTTT.